The 5 T cell receptor beta chains given below trace back to one sample, sequenced in a study of monozygotic twins with inflammatory bowel disease. TCRdb reprocessed the 5' RACE reads, with one entry per CDR3 protein and no DNA. The listing records roughly 200,000 distinct CDR3 sequences. Sequencing used blood. Every receptor here comes from a human donor with ulcerative colitis or Crohn's disease, or a healthy co-twin of an affected twin (not recorded which).

This chain uses TRBV7-8 with TRBJ2-7; TCRdb names TRBD2, which stays unverified in the absence of DNA. The CDR3 totals 16 residues. Germline values: CDR1 SGHVS, CDR2 FQNEAQ. CDR3: CASSARLAGGSYEQYF.

The V and J genes are TRBV5-1 and TRBJ2-1; TCRdb proposes TRBD2, but this gene call is untestable without DNA. Germline-derived CDR1 and CDR2 are SGHRS and YFSETQ. This CDR3 is built from 16 residues. The CDR3 is CASSSRGTGTLNEQFF.

The CDR3 here is CASSRGEHRGVEGYTF. The rearrangement joins TRBV5-8 to TRBJ1-2; as DNA is missing, the TRBD1 call by TCRdb cannot be tested. Germline V lookup: CDR1 SGHTS, CDR2 YDEGEE. The CDR3 length is 16 residues.

This chain links TRBV20-1 with TRBJ1-1; TCRdb designates TRBD1, a call that cannot be tested without DNA. The CDR3 is 14 amino acids. Germline loops: CDR1 DFQATT, CDR2 SNEGSKA (reference sequence). The CDR3 sequence: CSADQGGGNTEAFF.

The chain has TRBV6-1 and TRBJ2-1; TCRdb designates TRBD1, a call that cannot be tested without DNA. Germline loops: CDR1 MNHNS, CDR2 SASEGT. The CDR3 totals 14 residues. This CDR3 reads CASRTTGAGVEQFF.